Reported below is one T cell receptor (beta chain). The authors ran the assay at deep level. Sorted-subset replicate PCR reactions contained 200 to 250 ng DNA, corresponding to 29,000 or so T cell genomes. Libraries were prepared by immunoSEQ multiplex PCR; TCRdb keeps only in-frame clonotypes and omits some of them. In the table there are more than 2 million clones, about 94% of which are singletons. The V end lost 0 bases, the J end lost 4 bases, and 7 bases lay between the germline ends. This CDR3 contains 13 residues. The V gene's germline CDR1 is SGHDT and CDR2 YYEEEE. This specimen comes from a study of shared clonotypes between healthy human individuals. In the naive CD8 group, cells lacked CD45RO and were positively selected for CCR7, so terminally differentiated effector memory CD45RA+ cells were left out.

This receptor was obtained from a man aged 18 to 30 in good health. This chain links TRBV5-6 with TRBJ1-1; D not certain. Specimen: naive CD8+ T cells sorted from blood. The CDR3: CASSLGWGTEAFF. In DNA form, the CDR3 reads TGTGCCAGCAGCTTGGGCTGGGGCACTGAAGCTTTCTTT.